These 32 T cell receptor beta chains were all obtained from the same sample, sequenced in a study of T-cell memory formation after mild COVID-19. TCRdb independently ran MiXCR on the 5' RACE reads; one entry per CDR3 protein. Among 550,000 to 600,000 distinct CDR3 sequences listed, about 18% were seen once. Sequenced input: PBMCs or a T cell subset sorted from them (not recorded which). These TCRs come from an adult woman who had mild COVID-19 (a few samples of this study predate the infection). Cell type and time point are not known.

The J gene is TRBJ2-7, the V gene TRBV6-1; 9 nucleotides agree with TRBD1. The germline CDR1 and CDR2 sequences are MNHNS and SASEGT. V lost 5 bases, J lost 5 bases, and 4 bases stayed unmatched. This CDR3 spans 13 amino acids. This chain's CDR3 is CASSWTGAHEQYF. The CDR3 nucleotides read TGTGCCAGCAGTTGGACAGGGGCCCACGAGCAGTACTTC.

The rearrangement joins TRBV7-3 to TRBJ1-1; 8 nucleotides align to TRBD1. Per germline, CDR1 SGHTA and CDR2 FQGTGA. This CDR3 region has 14 residues. The junction had 3 bases not matched to a gene; V was cut back by 2 bases and J by 4 bases. CDR3 loop: CASSLQGATTEAFF. CDR3 nucleotide sequence: TGTGCCAGCAGCTTACAGGGGGCGACCACTGAAGCTTTCTTT.

This clonotype was detected a few times. Here the CDR3 DNA reads TGTGCCAGCAGCCGCGTGGGTGGGCAGGGCTCGTCCTACTACAATGAGCAGTTCTTC. Its translation: CASSRVGGQGSSYYNEQFF. The chain uses TRBV3-1 and TRBJ2-1; a weak D match, TRBD1 (5 bases). CDR3 size: 19 residues. CDR1 and CDR2 from the germline V gene are LGHDT and YNNKEL (reference sequence). The germline V and J ends were trimmed by 4 bases and 3 bases, with 25 bases remaining between them.

The chain joins TRBV7-6 to TRBJ1-3, with a tentative D call TRBD1 (5 bases). Germline V gene data show CDR1 as SGHVS and CDR2 as FNYEAQ. Trimming pared 5 bases from V and 4 bases from J, leaving 15 bases between. The CDR3 contains 15 residues. The CDR3 nucleotides read TGTGCCAGCAGCCCCAAATCGGGGACGGGAAACACCATATATTTT. Translating it yields CASSPKSGTGNTIYF.

This clonotype was counted at least ten times. The V and J genes are TRBV10-3 and TRBJ2-5; D perhaps matches TRBD1 (5 bases). The germline V gene has CDR1 ENHRY and CDR2 SYGVKD. The CDR3 length is 13 residues. The germline V and J ends were trimmed by 4 bases and 5 bases, with 11 bases remaining between them. DNA of the CDR3: TGTGCCATCAGTGGGTGGGGCCAGGAGACCCAGTACTTC. Its translation: CAISGWGQETQYF.

J is TRBJ2-1 and V is TRBV11-3; D not certain. The CDR3 is made up of 15 amino acids. Per germline, CDR1 SGHNT and CDR2 YENEEA. The V end was cut by 2 bases, the J end by 4 bases, with 12 bases between. CDR3 residues: CASSLTENRYNEQFF. The DNA for the CDR3 is TGTGCCAGCAGCTTAACGGAGAACAGATACAATGAGCAGTTCTTC.

This clonotype was observed a handful of times. This sequence joins TRBV4-1 and TRBJ1-5; D uncertain. Looked up from germline, CDR1 is MGHRA and CDR2 is YSYEKL. Trimming removed 1 base at V and 0 bases at J, with 16 bases between. CDR3 length equals 18 residues. The CDR3 loop reads CASSQGVWERNSNQPQHF. The CDR3 DNA reads TGCGCCAGCAGCCAAGGAGTATGGGAGAGAAATAGCAATCAGCCCCAGCATTTT.

This clonotype has a count of ten or more. The rearrangement joins TRBV29-1 to TRBJ2-7, with D possibly matching TRBD1 (5 bases). This CDR3 is built from 12 residues. Germline CDR1 SQVTM, CDR2 ANQGSEA. The V and J ends lost 5 bases and 2 bases respectively, with 10 bases between them. The CDR3 region has the DNA TGCAGCGTTTCGACAGATACCTACGAGCAGTACTTC. Protein: CSVSTDTYEQYF.

This rearrangement joins TRBV5-1 to TRBJ2-4; possible D gene TRBD1, 5 bases. Between the trimmed V and J ends, which lost 2 bases and 8 bases, there was a span of 11 bases. CDR3 size: 13 residues. CDR1 and CDR2 (germline): SGHRS, YFSETQ. The CDR3 DNA reads TGCGCCAGCAGCTTACGAGAAGGGGACATTCAGTACTTC. It is translated as CASSLREGDIQYF.

This clonotype was seen a handful of times. The chain carries TRBV7-7 and TRBJ2-7; 8 bases align to TRBD1. Germline V gene sequence: CDR1 SSHAT, CDR2 FNYEAQ (reference sequence). This CDR3 is built from 14 residues. CDR3 region: CATSTGGTGHEQYF. The CDR3 DNA reads as TGTGCTACCTCCACAGGGGGAACTGGCCACGAGCAGTACTTC.

The chain carries TRBV20-1 and TRBJ1-1; 8 positions match TRBD1. The germline gives CDR1 DFQATT, CDR2 SNEGSKA (reference sequence). The CDR3 is 14 residues long. V shed 5 bases and J 6 bases; nucleotides not matched to a gene: 11. CDR3 amino acids: CSAPLQQGGAEAFF. In nucleotides, the CDR3 is TGCAGTGCTCCTTTACAACAGGGGGGTGCTGAAGCTTTCTTT.

CDR3 region: CASSLVPGGGYF. CDR3 in DNA: TGTGCCAGCAGCTTAGTCCCGGGAGGAGGTTACTTC. This chain links TRBV7-2 with TRBJ2-5; TRBD2 agrees at 7 bases. CDR3 size: 12 residues. Germline V CDR1 and CDR2: SGHTA, FQGNSA. V lost 1 base, J lost 14 bases, and 7 bases stayed unmatched.

The genes are TRBV7-2 and TRBJ2-2; TRBD2 matches 7 bases. Unmatched junction bases numbered 7, after V lost 6 bases and J lost 3 bases. This CDR3 region has 15 residues. CDR1 is SGHTA and CDR2 is FQGNSA in the germline V gene. This chain's CDR3 is CASSILATYTGELFF. Written as DNA, the CDR3 is TGTGCCAGCAGTATACTAGCGACCTACACCGGGGAGCTGTTTTTT.

The chain is built from TRBV7-2 and TRBJ2-1; 7 bases are shared with TRBD2. V shed 5 bases, J shed 3 bases, and the junction held 7 bases outside the gene matches. The CDR3 has 15 residues. CDR1 and CDR2 from the germline V gene are SGHTA and FQGNSA. The CDR3 spells CASSQGLSRYNEQFF. The DNA for the CDR3 is TGTGCCAGCAGCCAGGGACTATCCCGCTACAATGAGCAGTTCTTC.

This clonotype came up a few times. V gene TRBV6-2 or TRBV6-3 combines with J gene TRBJ2-5; 7 bases match TRBD2. V lost 5 bases to trimming and J lost 2 bases; unmatched junction nucleotides: 11. Germline V lookup: CDR1 MNHEY, CDR2 SVGEGT. CDR3 length equals 16 residues. The CDR3 bases are TGTGCCAGCAGTCTAGGGGCTAGCGGACCACAAGAGACCCAGTACTTC. It translates to CASSLGASGPQETQYF.

This clonotype came up a few times. The rearrangement links TRBV3-1 to TRBJ1-5; D possibly corresponds to TRBD1 (6 bases). Trimming removed 3 bases at V and 4 bases at J, with 13 bases between. Germline V gene data show CDR1 as LGHDT and CDR2 as YNNKEL (reference sequence). The length of the CDR3 is 15 residues. The CDR3 bases are TGTGCCAGCAGCCACCGACAGGCACCGAATCAGCCCCAGCATTTT. This sequence encodes CASSHRQAPNQPQHF.

The rearrangement links TRBV7-6 to TRBJ1-2; 9 bases are shared with TRBD1. Germline CDR1 reads SGHVS; CDR2 reads FNYEAQ. This CDR3 is 16 amino acids long. The junction had 10 bases not matched to a gene; V was cut back by 1 base and J by 7 bases. For the CDR3, the DNA is TGTGCCAGCAGCTTAGGACCGCCGGGACAGGGTTTTGGCTACACCTTC. It specifies CASSLGPPGQGFGYTF.

V usage is TRBV7-8 and J usage is TRBJ1-1, with D perhaps TRBD1 (5 bases). The CDR3 totals 16 residues. V gave up 5 bases and J gave up 1 base, with 17 bases separating them. Germline assignment: CDR1 SGHVS and CDR2 FQNEAQ. The CDR3 DNA reads TGTGCCAGCAGCATCCACCCGGGGCGCGGGAACACTGAAGCTTTCTTT. It yields the protein CASSIHPGRGNTEAFF.

This clonotype was counted only a few times. This chain connects TRBV12-3 or TRBV12-4 to TRBJ2-2; 8 bases agree with TRBD2. This CDR3 has 12 amino acids. V shed 11 bases and J 6 bases; nucleotides not matched to a gene: 5. The CDR3 region is CAEGREAGELFF. Written as DNA, the CDR3 is TGTGCCGAGGGGCGGGAGGCCGGGGAGCTGTTTTTT.

The chain combines TRBV7-9 with TRBJ2-6, with TRBD2 as a possible D gene (7 bases). Trimming took 3 bases from V and 0 from J, leaving 24 bases between them. CDR1 is SEHNR, CDR2 FQNEAQ, per germline (reference sequence). The CDR3 totals 21 residues. CDR3 region: CASSLVFGGRLGRSGANVLTF. As DNA, the CDR3 is TGTGCCAGCAGCTTGGTCTTCGGGGGGCGTCTAGGTCGCTCTGGGGCCAACGTCCTGACTTTC. Full variable domain (missing parts from reference TRBV7-9 and TRBJ2-6): DTGVSQNPRHKITKRGQNVTFRCDPISEHNRLYWYRQTLGQGPEFLTYFQNEAQLEKSRLLSDRFSAERPKGSFSTLEIQRTEQGDSAMYLCASSLVFGGRLGRSGANVLTFGAGSRLTVL.

The sample holds a few counts of this clonotype. The V call is TRBV7-8, the J call TRBJ2-3; D uncertain. This CDR3 region has 14 residues. The V gene lost 5 bases and the J gene lost 6 bases, with 15 bases spanning the gap. Per the germline V gene, CDR1 is SGHVS and CDR2 is FQNEAQ. The CDR3 bases are TGTGCCAGCAGCACCCGACACCTCATGGATACGCAGTATTTT. This gives the protein CASSTRHLMDTQYF.

This clonotype was counted between two and nine times. This chain connects TRBV7-9 to TRBJ1-2; TRBD1 might be the D (5 bases). CDR1 and CDR2 (germline): SEHNR, FQNEAQ (reference sequence). This CDR3 has 13 amino acids. V gave up 2 bases and J gave up 9 bases, with 13 bases separating them. The CDR3 region has the DNA TGTGCCAGCAGCTTAACGGGACCTCCCAGCTACACCTTC. Encoded protein: CASSLTGPPSYTF. Based on the CDR3 plus reference TRBV7-9 and TRBJ1-2, the full variable domain is DTGVSQNPRHKITKRGQNVTFRCDPISEHNRLYWYRQTLGQGPEFLTYFQNEAQLEKSRLLSDRFSAERPKGSFSTLEIQRTEQGDSAMYLCASSLTGPPSYTFGSGTRLTVV.

Note on this clonotype: A single base separates this from a much larger clone, so it may be a read error. This chain links TRBV6-4 with TRBJ1-1; no definite D call. This CDR3 contains 13 residues. CDR1 and CDR2 from the germline V gene are MRHNA and SNTAGT. Between the trimmed V and J ends, which lost 5 bases and 0 bases, there was a span of 7 bases. CDR3 DNA: TGTGCCAGCAGTATACGGATGAACACTGAAGCTTTCTTT. This gives the protein CASSIRMNTEAFF.

The chain carries TRBV14 and TRBJ2-3; 14 nucleotides agree with TRBD2. Germline V gene sequence: CDR1 SGHDN, CDR2 FVKESK. The CDR3 has 17 amino acids. V lost 2 bases and J lost 4; bases outside the gene matches: 5. The CDR3: CASSQLGLAGAADTQYF. Written as DNA, the CDR3 is TGTGCCAGCAGCCAACTGGGACTAGCGGGGGCGGCAGATACGCAGTATTTT.

The chain combines TRBV3-1 with TRBJ1-1; TRBD1 agrees at 7 bases. The J segment lost 7 bases and the V segment lost 6 bases, leaving 11 bases of the junction unmatched. This CDR3 has 14 amino acids. The germline V gene encodes CDR1 LGHDT and CDR2 YNNKEL (reference sequence). The CDR3 DNA reads TGTGCCAGCAGGTTGGGACAGATAAAGGGTGAAGCTTTCTTT. It specifies CASRLGQIKGEAFF.

This clonotype occurred a few times. The chain combines TRBV19 with TRBJ1-2, with D hard to call. CDR1 is LNHDA, CDR2 SQIVND, per germline (reference sequence). The V end lost 2 bases, the J end lost 4 bases, and 20 bases lay between the germline ends. This CDR3 comprises 17 residues. The CDR3 region is CASSIRGWARGVYGYTF. CDR3 bases: TGTGCCAGTAGTATAAGAGGATGGGCACGGGGAGTCTATGGCTACACCTTC.

This sequence joins TRBV6-2 or TRBV6-3 and TRBJ2-3; tentatively, D is TRBD1 (6 bases). V was cut by 2 bases and J by 1 base, with 10 bases left in between. In germline, CDR1 is MNHEY, CDR2 SVGEGT. The CDR3 loop spans 15 amino acids. In nucleotides, the CDR3 is TGTGCCAGCAGTTACGGGGACACCGGCACAGATACGCAGTATTTT. Its translation: CASSYGDTGTDTQYF.

V is TRBV5-1 and J is TRBJ2-5, with D possibly being TRBD2 (6 bases). The CDR3 is 12 amino acids. Germline loops: CDR1 SGHRS, CDR2 YFSETQ. Trimming stripped 6 bases from V and 4 bases from J, with 10 bases between. CDR3 sequence (DNA): TGCGCCAGCACACCGGAGGGAGAGACCCAGTACTTC. Translated: CASTPEGETQYF.

The chain recombines TRBV14 with TRBJ1-2; D gene ambiguous. The CDR3 length is 12 residues. The V end was cut by 2 bases, the J end by 6 bases, with 7 bases between. In germline, CDR1 is SGHDN, CDR2 FVKESK. DNA of the CDR3: TGTGCCAGCAGCCAATTAGCACATGGCTACACCTTC. Protein sequence: CASSQLAHGYTF.

The table lists this clonotype with a few counts. The chain employs TRBV24-1 and TRBJ2-7; 8 bases line up with TRBD1. The V segment lost 4 bases and the J segment 2 bases; nucleotides outside the gene matches: 6. This CDR3 is built from 15 residues. Germline V CDR1 and CDR2: KGHDR, SFDVKD. CDR3 in DNA: TGTGCCACCAGTGACCCCGGACAGGGTACCTACGAGCAGTACTTC. Its translation: CATSDPGQGTYEQYF.

V and J are TRBV6-2 or TRBV6-3 and TRBJ2-7; possible D gene TRBD2, 6 bases. The CDR3 contains 13 residues. In germline, CDR1 is MNHEY, CDR2 SVGEGT. V lost 6 bases and J 6 bases, leaving 15 bases between the germline ends. The CDR3 spells CASRPGPGGEQYF. The CDR3 DNA reads as TGTGCCAGCAGACCGGGCCCCGGGGGCGAGCAGTACTTC.

The rearrangement uses TRBV7-6 and TRBJ2-1; 10 bases align to TRBD2. Germline CDR1 SGHVS, CDR2 FNYEAQ. The CDR3 extends over 16 amino acids. The ends lost 5 bases at V and 4 bases at J; junction bases unmatched: 8. CDR3 residues: CASSLRLAGSYNEQFF. The CDR3, as DNA: TGTGCCAGCAGCCTCCGACTAGCGGGTTCTTACAATGAGCAGTTCTTC. Together with reference TRBV7-6 and TRBJ2-1, the CDR3 gives the full variable domain: GAGVSQSPRYKVTKRGQDVALRCDPISGHVSLYWYRQALGQGPEFLTYFNYEAQQDKSGLPNDRFSAERPEGSISTLTIQRTEQRDSAMYRCASSLRLAGSYNEQFFGPGTRLTVL.